These 32 T cell receptor beta chains share one sample of origin, sequenced in a study of CXCR3-negative and CXCR3-positive naive CD8 T cells. Study observations and caveats: In CXCR3-positive naive cells, the TRB CDR3s were more hydrophobic than in CXCR3-negative naive cells.

The antigens of these receptors remain unknown. 5' RACE with UMI labels generated the TRB cDNA libraries. No DNA is given; TCRdb re-called the 5' RACE reads and lists each CDR3 protein once. The listing records around 63,000 distinct CDR3 sequences. The sample was naive CXCR3+ CD8+ T cells from blood. Subset: CD45RO-CCR7+CD27+CD95- naive CD8+ T cells expressing CXCR3 (TNR3+). Receptor source: a human donor in good health. Some clones in this sample may be carry-over from other donors' samples.

The genes are TRBV20-1 and TRBJ2-1; TCRdb's D gene call, TRBD2, goes unchecked for lack of DNA. The CDR3 is 13 amino acids. Germline-derived CDR1 and CDR2 are DFQATT and SNEGSKA (reference sequence). Here the CDR3 reads CSAHSGTYNEQFF.

The V call is TRBV29-1, the J call TRBJ1-3; checking the TCRdb D call of TRBD1 is not possible without DNA. The CDR3 runs to 18 residues. Looked up from germline, CDR1 is SQVTM and CDR2 is ANQGSEA. The CDR3 loop is CSVEVDWGRGISGNTIYF.

The chain carries TRBV29-1 and TRBJ2-1; TCRdb picks TRBD2, but there is no DNA to check that call. Germline CDR1 is SQVTM and CDR2 is ANQGSEA. The CDR3 extends over 14 amino acids. The CDR3 here is CSVRTSGSYNEQFF.

CDR3 residues: CASSLGQGTRTDTQYF. This sequence joins TRBV5-6 and TRBJ2-3; checking the TCRdb D call of TRBD1 is not possible without DNA. This CDR3 is built from 16 residues. From germline, CDR1 is SGHDT and CDR2 YYEEEE.

This sequence joins TRBV4-3 and TRBJ2-7; lacking DNA, the TRBD1 call made by TCRdb goes unchecked. Germline CDR1 reads LGHNA; CDR2 reads YSLEER. This CDR3 has 16 amino acids. The CDR3 spells CASSQDRGSGAYEQYF.

This sequence joins TRBV28 and TRBJ2-1. The CDR3 has 14 residues. In germline, CDR1 is MDHEN, CDR2 SYDVKM. The CDR3 spells CASSQTSSYNEQFF.

The chain combines TRBV7-2 with TRBJ2-2; the TRBD2 assignment by TCRdb is unverifiable without DNA. Germline loops: CDR1 SGHTA, CDR2 FQGNSA. The CDR3 covers 15 residues. The CDR3 loop is CASSLWDSNTGELFF.

V is TRBV28 and J is TRBJ1-4; the D call of TRBD1 rests on TCRdb alone, since no DNA is present to check it. This CDR3 region has 13 residues. Germline loops: CDR1 MDHEN, CDR2 SYDVKM. The chain's CDR3 is CATTGTANEKLFF.

The chain links TRBV29-1 to TRBJ1-1; TCRdb lists TRBD1, though no DNA is available to test this call. The germline gives CDR1 SQVTM, CDR2 ANQGSEA. The CDR3 has 15 residues. The CDR3 region is CSGLPGGQGATEAFF.

J is TRBJ1-1 and V is TRBV29-1; the TCRdb call, TRBD1, lacks DNA for checking. The CDR3 length is 15 residues. Germline CDR1 is SQVTM and CDR2 is ANQGSEA. The CDR3 region is CSVEDLGQGNTEAFF.

The gene calls are TRBV7-2 and TRBJ2-2; absent DNA, TCRdb's TRBD2 call cannot be checked. The germline V gene has CDR1 SGHTA and CDR2 FQGNSA. This CDR3 spans 15 amino acids. CDR3 protein: CASTSGRPNTGELFF.

This rearrangement joins TRBV28 to TRBJ2-5; TCRdb outputs TRBD1, but without DNA this stays unchecked. The CDR3 loop spans 18 amino acids. Germline V CDR1 and CDR2: MDHEN, SYDVKM. The CDR3: CASRHLGGWTGDQETQYF.

The chain carries TRBV12-3 or TRBV12-4 and TRBJ2-7. The length of the CDR3 is 13 residues. CDR3 amino acids: CASSFGHSYEQYF.

The rearrangement links TRBV19 to TRBJ2-3; TCRdb names TRBD2, which stays unverified in the absence of DNA. The CDR3 consists of 15 residues. Germline V gene lookup returns CDR1 LNHDA and CDR2 SQIVND (reference sequence). The CDR3 here is CASQIAGGRTDTQYF. The whole variable domain, remainder taken from reference TRBV19 and TRBJ2-3, is DGGITQSPKYLFRKEGQNVTLSCEQNLNHDAMYWYRQDPGQGLRLIYYSQIVNDFQKGDIAEGYSVSREKKESFPLTVTSAQKNPTAFYLCASQIAGGRTDTQYFGPGTRLTVL.

The chain is built from TRBV6-1 and TRBJ2-7; absent DNA, TCRdb's TRBD1 call cannot be checked. The CDR3 is 12 residues long. The V gene's germline CDR1 is MNHNS and CDR2 SASEGT. The chain's CDR3 is CASYGASYEQYF.

The CDR3 sequence: CSVEAGAPIYGYTF. The chain employs TRBV29-1 and TRBJ1-2. The CDR3 totals 14 residues. Germline-derived CDR1 and CDR2 are SQVTM and ANQGSEA. Complete variable domain (other parts from reference TRBV29-1 and TRBJ1-2): SAVISQKPSRDICQRGTSLTIQCQVDSQVTMMFWYRQQPGQSLTLIATANQGSEATYESGFVIDKFPISRPNLTFSTLTVSNMSPEDSSIYLCSVEAGAPIYGYTFGSGTRLTVV.

The chain is built from TRBV12-3 or TRBV12-4 and TRBJ2-3; TCRdb proposes TRBD2, but this gene call is untestable without DNA. This CDR3 has 15 amino acids. This CDR3 is CASTSMGGPTDTQYF.

V gene TRBV2 combines with J gene TRBJ2-7. CDR1 and CDR2 from the germline V gene are SNHLY and FYNNEI. This CDR3 is 15 amino acids long. CDR3 region: CASSEVAESSYEQYF.

The J gene is TRBJ2-2, the V gene TRBV12-3 or TRBV12-4; TCRdb returns TRBD2, unconfirmable since there is no DNA. The CDR3 length is 17 residues. The CDR3 loop reads CASSLWTSGGSTGELFF.

The chain recombines TRBV20-1 with TRBJ2-1; TCRdb picks TRBD1, but there is no DNA to check that call. Looked up from germline, CDR1 is DFQATT and CDR2 is SNEGSKA (reference sequence). The CDR3 is 14 amino acids. This chain's CDR3 is CSAATGTVYNEQFF.

This chain links TRBV10-2 with TRBJ1-1. Per germline, CDR1 WSHSY and CDR2 SAAADI. The CDR3 has 12 amino acids. The CDR3 is CASSESNTEAFF.

The V call is TRBV29-1, the J call TRBJ2-7; lacking DNA, the TRBD1 call made by TCRdb goes unchecked. Germline V gene data show CDR1 as SQVTM and CDR2 as ANQGSEA. CDR3 length equals 14 residues. The CDR3 loop reads CSVEDLTPGGEQYF.

V and J are TRBV9 and TRBJ1-2; absent DNA, TCRdb's TRBD1 call cannot be checked. Germline assignment: CDR1 SGDLS and CDR2 YYNGEE. The CDR3 is 15 residues long. The CDR3 loop reads CASSEGNTGSNGYTF.

The chain employs TRBV11-2 and TRBJ2-1; TCRdb outputs TRBD2, but without DNA this stays unchecked. Per the germline V gene, CDR1 is SGHAT and CDR2 is FQNNGV. This CDR3 region has 14 residues. The CDR3 region is CASSPGLFPNEQFF.

V and J are TRBV28 and TRBJ2-2; TCRdb lists TRBD1, though no DNA is available to test this call. The length of the CDR3 is 16 residues. Germline CDR1 MDHEN, CDR2 SYDVKM. This chain's CDR3 is CASSFRRGRIIGELFF.

CDR3 loop: CAWTEAGNEQFF. The chain links TRBV30 to TRBJ2-1; TCRdb's D call of TRBD2 is untestable without DNA. Germline loops: CDR1 GTSNPN, CDR2 SVGIG (reference sequence). This CDR3 has 12 residues.

The V gene is TRBV29-1, the J gene TRBJ2-7. Germline V CDR1 and CDR2: SQVTM, ANQGSEA. The CDR3 spans 12 residues. CDR3 amino acids: CSVSSFSYEQYF.

The chain uses TRBV5-4 and TRBJ2-2; TCRdb's D call, TRBD2, is unchecked because there is no DNA. Germline values: CDR1 SGHNT, CDR2 YYREEE (reference sequence). CDR3 length: 13 amino acids. The CDR3 region is CASSFRGGGELFF.

V is TRBV5-4 and J is TRBJ2-7. Germline V lookup: CDR1 SGHNT, CDR2 YYREEE (reference sequence). The CDR3 sequence is 12 residues long. The CDR3 here is CASSLGDYEQYF.

The rearrangement joins TRBV12-3 or TRBV12-4 to TRBJ2-2. The CDR3 has 12 residues. This CDR3 is CASRDRTGELFF.

V gene TRBV7-9 combines with J gene TRBJ2-1; TCRdb designates TRBD1, a call that cannot be tested without DNA. The CDR3 consists of 15 residues. Germline lookup yields CDR1 SEHNR and CDR2 FQNEAQ (reference sequence). The CDR3 region is CASSTTGGQYNEQFF.

V gene TRBV20-1 combines with J gene TRBJ1-3; as DNA is missing, the TRBD1 call by TCRdb cannot be tested. CDR1 is DFQATT and CDR2 is SNEGSKA in the germline V gene (reference sequence). This CDR3 spans 14 amino acids. The CDR3 sequence: CSARQGIGGNTIYF.